This T cell receptor (beta chain) stems from a study of blood T cells in healthy people across ages. Findings of the study overall: Fewer expanded clones and more diversity marked long-lived versus aged donors.

CDR1 and CDR2 (germline): DFQATT, SNEGSKA (reference sequence). V shed 5 bases and J shed 5 bases, with 17 bases lying between them. The CDR3 runs 14 residues. A note on this clonotype: Its target is not known.

Together with a sample-barcoded 5' primer, a J-beta primer mix was included in a second PCR lasting 7 to 11 cycles. MiXCR was run by TCRdb on the 5' RACE reads, yielding one entry per CDR3 protein. The data contain 950,000 to 1,200,000 distinct CDR3 sequences, 35% to 45% of them seen just once; the ten biggest clones take up about an eighth. Sequencing was performed on blood. This receptor was taken from a man between 18 and 29 years old in good health. The V gene is TRBV20-1, the J gene TRBJ2-3, with D tentatively TRBD2 (7 bases). In DNA form, the CDR3 reads TGCAGTGCTCTGCGGGGGCTAGGGGGAGATACGCAGTATTTT. Its protein is CSALRGLGGDTQYF.